A single sample is the source of the 21 T cell receptor beta chains below, sequenced in a study of control samples from healthy donors and cancer patients. Assay: immunoSEQ multiplex PCR; the TCRdb copy retains only in-frame clones and omits some. This sample has tens of thousands of clones; about 88% occur once, and the top ten carry under 7.5%. Specimen: blood. These receptors were collected from a woman aged 50 to 60 in good health.

The count of this clone is one. The chain has TRBV10-3 and TRBJ2-1, with D possibly TRBD1 on 5 matching bases. Trimming removed 10 bases from V and 0 bases from J, with 13 bases in between. Germline V gene sequence: CDR1 ENHRY, CDR2 SYGVKD. The CDR3 runs 14 residues. CDR3 nucleotide sequence: TGTGCCACCTGGGGCAGCAACTCCTACAATGAGCAGTTCTTC. It translates to CATWGSNSYNEQFF.

The V and J genes are TRBV6-5 and TRBJ1-2, with a weak D call TRBD1 (5 bases). Germline V lookup: CDR1 MNHEY, CDR2 SVGAGI. The CDR3 contains 14 residues. V was cut by 6 bases and J by 1 base, with 12 bases left in between. This CDR3 reads CASRSGLVNYGYTF. CDR3 nucleotide sequence: TGTGCCAGCAGATCAGGGTTAGTTAACTATGGCTACACCTTC.

This sequence joins TRBV5-1 and TRBJ1-4; no reliable D call. Trimming removed 4 bases at V and 7 bases at J, with 14 bases between. CDR1 is SGHRS, CDR2 YFSETQ, per germline. This CDR3 comprises 14 residues. CDR3 sequence (DNA): TGCGCCAGCAGCGGCCAGAGTGGCCCTGAAAAACTGTTTTTT. Translated: CASSGQSGPEKLFF.

The chain couples TRBV5-1 to TRBJ1-4; 9 bases map to TRBD1. The CDR3 consists of 15 residues. With V trimmed by 0 bases and J by 8 bases, 5 bases remained unmatched. Germline V gene sequence: CDR1 SGHRS, CDR2 YFSETQ. CDR3 sequence: CASSLVGTGSEKLFF. CDR3 DNA sequence: TGCGCCAGCAGCTTGGTTGGGACAGGGTCCGAAAAACTGTTTTTT.

The rearrangement links TRBV3-1 (or the pseudogene TRBV3-2) to TRBJ1-2, with a weak D call TRBD1 (5 bases). The CDR3 is 12 amino acids. Germline V gene sequence: CDR1 LGHDT, CDR2 YNNKEL (reference sequence). Trimming removed 1 base from V and 10 bases from J, with 10 bases in between. CDR3 bases: TGTGCCAGCAGCCAAGTTTCGGGGCACTACACCTTC. Its protein product is CASSQVSGHYTF.

The CDR3 loop reads CASSFIGIANEKLFF. CDR3 sequence (DNA): TGTGCCAGCAGCTTTATTGGGATAGCTAATGAAAAACTGTTTTTT. The rearrangement links TRBV7-9 to TRBJ1-4; D gene ambiguous. The CDR3 consists of 15 residues. In germline, CDR1 is SEHNR, CDR2 FQNEAQ (reference sequence). V was trimmed by 3 bases and J by 3 bases, leaving 11 bases between them.

V is TRBV4-1 and J is TRBJ2-6; D gene unclear. The germline gives CDR1 MGHRA, CDR2 YSYEKL. The CDR3 extends over 16 amino acids. V lost 2 bases to trimming and J lost 0 bases, with 8 bases between them. CDR3 in amino acids: CASSQIVASGANVLTF. DNA of the CDR3: TGCGCCAGCAGCCAAATAGTCGCCTCTGGGGCCAACGTCCTGACTTTC.

This chain uses TRBV19 with TRBJ1-2; a possible D gene is TRBD1 (6 bases). CDR1 is LNHDA, CDR2 SQIVND, per germline (reference sequence). This CDR3 contains 12 residues. V lost 3 bases to trimming and J lost 8 bases, with 10 bases between them. The CDR3 sequence: CASSMYRDGYTF. The CDR3 DNA reads as TGTGCCAGTAGTATGTACAGGGACGGCTACACCTTC.

This clone was observed once. The chain carries TRBV18 and TRBJ2-2; maybe TRBD2 (6 bases). V dropped 3 bases and J dropped 3 bases, with 11 bases sitting between them. The germline gives CDR1 KGHSH, CDR2 LQKENI. There are 15 residues in the CDR3. The DNA of the CDR3 is TGTGCCAGCTCACCTCGGAGGGTAGACACCGGGGAGCTGTTTTTT. It specifies CASSPRRVDTGELFF.

This clone has a single count. The V and J genes are TRBV2 and TRBJ1-6; perhaps TRBD1 as D (5 bases). V lost 8 bases, J lost 10 bases, and 18 bases lay in between. Looked up from germline, CDR1 is SNHLY and CDR2 is FYNNEI. The CDR3 loop spans 14 amino acids. The CDR3 spells CASLNGGGGSPLHF. CDR3 in DNA: TGTGCCAGCCTCAACGGGGGGGGAGGCTCACCCCTCCACTTT.

The rearrangement joins TRBV3-1 (or the pseudogene TRBV3-2) to TRBJ1-4; a possible D gene is TRBD1 (6 bases). Germline loops: CDR1 LGHDT, CDR2 YNNKEL (reference sequence). The CDR3 contains 14 residues. The V gene lost 7 bases and the J gene lost 4 bases, with 13 bases spanning the gap. CDR3: CASKRSGDNEKLFF. DNA of the CDR3: TGTGCCAGCAAGCGGTCAGGGGATAATGAAAAACTGTTTTTT.

This chain connects TRBV9 to TRBJ1-3, with unresolved D. Germline V gene data show CDR1 as SGDLS and CDR2 as YYNGEE. The CDR3 has 14 residues. V was shortened by 0 bases and J by 3 bases, with 7 bases between the two germline ends. The CDR3: CASSVGQFGNTIYF. DNA of the CDR3: TGTGCCAGCAGCGTAGGGCAGTTTGGAAACACCATATATTTT.

This chain connects TRBV2 to TRBJ2-3; a weak D match, TRBD1 (5 bases). Trimming took 4 bases from V and 3 from J, leaving 14 bases between them. The CDR3 has 15 amino acids. Per the germline V gene, CDR1 is SNHLY and CDR2 is FYNNEI. The CDR3 protein is CASSGELKGTDTQYF. The CDR3 DNA is TGTGCCAGCAGTGGCGAGCTTAAGGGGACAGATACGCAGTATTTT.

The chain links TRBV5-6 to TRBJ2-1; the D gene could be TRBD1 or TRBD2 (5 bases each). Between the trimmed V and J ends, which lost 4 bases and 4 bases, there was a span of 15 bases. The CDR3 is 15 amino acids. Looked up from germline, CDR1 is SGHDT and CDR2 is YYEEEE. For the CDR3, the DNA is TGTGCCAGCAGCCGGGGACCTCCACCGTACAATGAGCAGTTCTTC. Protein product: CASSRGPPPYNEQFF.

The CDR3 region is CASSLQRTDSNQPQHF. The CDR3 DNA reads TGTGCCAGCTCTCTCCAGAGAACAGATAGCAATCAGCCCCAGCATTTT. The chain combines TRBV18 with TRBJ1-5; no reliable D call. The germline CDR1 and CDR2 sequences are KGHSH and LQKENI. With 6 bases removed from V and 0 bases from J, the gap between germline ends came to 15 bases. CDR3 length: 16 residues.

The chain uses TRBV6-6 and TRBJ2-2; 16 nucleotides agree with TRBD2. CDR3 size: 16 residues. With 6 bases clipped from V and 8 bases from J, the junction kept 6 bases outside the gene matches. CDR1 and CDR2 (germline): MNHNY, SVGAGI (reference sequence). Here the CDR3 reads CASRTGLAGGLGELFF. The CDR3 DNA sequence: TGTGCCAGCAGGACGGGACTAGCGGGGGGGCTTGGGGAGCTGTTTTTT.

V is TRBV7-9 and J is TRBJ1-5, with D hard to call. Trimming took off 8 bases at V and 9 bases at J, with 14 bases between the two ends. The CDR3 spans 12 residues. From germline, CDR1 is SEHNR and CDR2 FQNEAQ (reference sequence). CDR3 region: CASAFGETPQHF. CDR3 nucleotide sequence: TGTGCCAGCGCTTTCGGGGAAACGCCCCAGCATTTT.

The chain is built from TRBV3-1 (or the pseudogene TRBV3-2) and TRBJ1-1; D is ambiguous. The CDR3 is made up of 13 amino acids. The V gene lost 3 bases and the J gene lost 4 bases, with 9 bases spanning the gap. Germline V gives CDR1 LGHDT, CDR2 YNNKEL (reference sequence). CDR3 DNA: TGTGCCAGCAGCCAGCACTCGGGCACTGAAGCTTTCTTT. Protein sequence: CASSQHSGTEAFF.

The chain couples TRBV11-3 to TRBJ2-7, with D maybe TRBD1 (6 bases). V was trimmed by 5 bases and J by 5 bases, leaving 19 bases between them. The CDR3 contains 15 residues. Looked up from germline, CDR1 is SGHNT and CDR2 is YENEEA. CDR3 residues: CASSPGALKSDEQYF. CDR3 nucleotide sequence: TGTGCCAGCAGCCCAGGGGCCCTGAAAAGCGACGAGCAGTACTTC.

The gene calls are TRBV6-5 and TRBJ1-1; 7 bases are a match to TRBD1. CDR3 length equals 15 residues. After removal of 6 bases from V and 5 bases from J, the junction contained 12 bases not matched to a gene. Germline V gene lookup returns CDR1 MNHEY and CDR2 SVGAGI. The CDR3 is CASSPGGGAITEAFF. CDR3 sequence (DNA): TGTGCCAGCAGCCCAGGGGGGGGCGCGATAACTGAAGCTTTCTTT.

V gene TRBV11-2 combines with J gene TRBJ2-3; D unresolved. Germline V gene data show CDR1 as SGHAT and CDR2 as FQNNGV. This CDR3 has 14 amino acids. V was clipped by 3 bases and J by 3 bases, with 10 bases between them. CDR3 sequence: CASSFLGKTDTQYF. CDR3 bases: TGTGCCAGCAGCTTTCTGGGAAAGACAGATACGCAGTATTTT.